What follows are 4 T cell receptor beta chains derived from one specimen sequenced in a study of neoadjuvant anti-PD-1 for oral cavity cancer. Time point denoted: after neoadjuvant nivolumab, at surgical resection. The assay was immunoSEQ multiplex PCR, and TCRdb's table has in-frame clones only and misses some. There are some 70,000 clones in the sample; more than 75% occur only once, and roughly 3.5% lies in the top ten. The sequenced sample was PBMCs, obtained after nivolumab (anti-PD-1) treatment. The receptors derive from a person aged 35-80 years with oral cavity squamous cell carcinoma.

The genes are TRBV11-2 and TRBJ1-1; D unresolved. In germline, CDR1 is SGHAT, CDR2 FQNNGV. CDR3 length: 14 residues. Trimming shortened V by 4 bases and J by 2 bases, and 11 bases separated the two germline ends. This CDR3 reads CASSSPLGNTEAFF. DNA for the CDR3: TGTGCCAGCAGCTCCCCCCTTGGAAACACTGAAGCTTTCTTT.

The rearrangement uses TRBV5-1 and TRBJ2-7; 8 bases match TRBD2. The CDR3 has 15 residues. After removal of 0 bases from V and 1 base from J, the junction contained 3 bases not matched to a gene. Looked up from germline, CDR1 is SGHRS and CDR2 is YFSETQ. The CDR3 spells CASSLDTSGSYEQYF. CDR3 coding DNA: TGCGCCAGCAGCTTGGACACTAGCGGTTCCTACGAGCAGTACTTC.

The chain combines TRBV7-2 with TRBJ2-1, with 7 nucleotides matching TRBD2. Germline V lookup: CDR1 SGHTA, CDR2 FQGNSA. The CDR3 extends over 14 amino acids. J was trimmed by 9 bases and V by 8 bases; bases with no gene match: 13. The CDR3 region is CASSTGGSQREQFF. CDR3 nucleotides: TGTGCCAGCTCGACGGGCGGGAGTCAACGTGAGCAGTTCTTC.

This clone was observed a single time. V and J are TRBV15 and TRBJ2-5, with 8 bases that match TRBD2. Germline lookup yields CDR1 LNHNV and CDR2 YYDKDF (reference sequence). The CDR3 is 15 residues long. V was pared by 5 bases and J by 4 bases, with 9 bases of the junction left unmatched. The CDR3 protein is CATSPYGGARETQYF. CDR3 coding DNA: TGTGCCACCAGCCCATACGGGGGGGCCCGAGAGACCCAGTACTTC.